The next 18 T cell receptor beta chains were all read from a single sample in a study of T cells in women clearing cervical HPV infection. Libraries were prepared by immunoSEQ multiplex PCR; TCRdb keeps only in-frame clonotypes and omits some of them. This table lists 25,000 to 35,000 clones. Sequenced: blood buffy coat. These receptors all stem from a woman between 18 and 70 years old with a cervical HPV16 infection that either progressed to CIN3+ or cleared (not recorded which).

The chain's CDR3 is CAISEYEVNTEAFF. The sequenced CDR3 bases are TGTGCCATCAGTGAGTACGAGGTAAACACTGAA. This chain links TRBV10-3 with TRBJ1-1; D unclear. The read ends 3 residues early relative to the CDR3; the germline J gene fills the gap. Germline CDR1 and CDR2: ENHRY and SYGVKD. The germline V and J ends were trimmed by 1 base and 2 bases, with 8 bases remaining between them. The CDR3 has 14 residues.

Remarks on this clone: The read halts 3 residues ahead of the CDR3 end, with the missing end drawn from the germline J gene. The J gene is TRBJ2-3, the V gene TRBV19; 7 nucleotides agree with TRBD1. CDR1 and CDR2 from the germline V gene are LNHDA and SQIVND (reference sequence). The CDR3 has 13 residues. CDR3 residues: CASSTNRGETQYF. CDR3 DNA (partial): TGTGCCAGTAGTACCAACAGGGGTGAGACG.

Concerning this clone itself: Read data end 3 residues before the CDR3 end; the end is taken from the germline J gene. The V gene is TRBV5-4, the J gene TRBJ2-7, with D uncertain. CDR1 and CDR2 (germline): SGHNT, YYREEE (reference sequence). This CDR3 is built from 11 residues. The V end lost 2 bases, the J end lost 4 bases, and 4 bases lay between the germline ends. The part of the CDR3 DNA that was read is TGTGCCAGCAGCTTCGGTTACGAG. Protein sequence: CASSFGYE. The CDR3 in its entirety is CASSFGYEQYF.

About this clone: The CDR3 end falls 3 residues outside the read, so it is completed with the germline J gene. The chain recombines TRBV19 with TRBJ1-1; 7 bases agree with TRBD1. Germline trimming cut 5 bases from V and 4 bases from J; bases unmatched to any gene: 10. This CDR3 is 15 amino acids long. CDR1 is LNHDA, CDR2 SQIVND, per germline (reference sequence). The CDR3 DNA, read in part, is TGTGCCAGTAGTTTAGGGGACAGTGGGGTCACTGAA. Translating gives CASSLGDSGVTE. The whole CDR3 sequence reads CASSLGDSGVTEAFF.

On this clone itself: With the read ending 3 residues before the CDR3 end, the germline J gene is used to fill in that end. V usage is TRBV5-1 and J usage is TRBJ2-1, with TRBD1 matching over 7 bases. The CDR3 has 15 amino acids. Germline V gene lookup returns CDR1 SGHRS and CDR2 YFSETQ. V lost 4 bases, J lost 2 bases, and 6 bases stayed unmatched. The CDR3 is CASSLDREPYNEQFF. The sequenced CDR3 bases are TGCGCCAGCAGCCTTGACAGGGAACCCTACAATGAG.

By frequency, this clone is medium-sized. The read is 3 residues too short to cover the CDR3 end, so that end is filled in from the germline J gene. Different DNA sequences within this sample yield the same CDR3. V usage is TRBV18 and J usage is TRBJ2-3; a weak D match, TRBD2 (6 bases). The germline CDR1 and CDR2 sequences are KGHSH and LQKENI. CDR3 length equals 15 residues. The V end was cut by 0 bases, the J end by 1 base, with 8 bases between. The CDR3 DNA, read in part, is TGTGCCAGCTCACCACCCGGGGGTGGCACAGATACG. This gives the protein CASSPPGGGTDT. The whole CDR3 region reads CASSPPGGGTDTQYF.

In regard to this clone: The read is 3 residues too short to cover the CDR3 end, so that end is filled in from the germline J gene. The chain joins TRBV10-1 to TRBJ1-5, with unresolved D. CDR3 size: 14 residues. Germline V gene sequence: CDR1 WNHNN, CDR2 SYGVQD (reference sequence). The ends were cut back, 3 bases at V and 9 bases at J, with 15 bases in the middle. The CDR3 is CASSDSDWLGPQHF. The sequenced CDR3 bases are TGCGCCAGCAGTGACTCAGACTGGTTAGGGCCC.

As to this clone: The read is 3 residues too short to cover the CDR3 end, so that end is filled in from the germline J gene. This chain links TRBV5-6 with TRBJ2-3; tentatively, D is TRBD2 (6 bases). Germline-derived CDR1 and CDR2 are SGHDT and YYEEEE. This CDR3 is 14 amino acids long. The CDR3: CASSFISGQETQYF. The CDR3 bases that were read are TGTGCCAGCAGCTTTATTAGCGGCCAAGAGACG.

With respect to this clone: The read is 3 residues too short to cover the CDR3 end, so that end is filled in from the germline J gene. The gene calls are TRBV2 and TRBJ2-2; TRBD1 is a possible D gene (6 bases). The CDR3 sequence is 16 residues long. Germline V gene data show CDR1 as SNHLY and CDR2 as FYNNEI. The CDR3 protein is CASTQDSVSGANVLFF. The covered CDR3 bases are TGTGCCAGCACCCAGGACAGTGTTTCTGGGGCCAACGTG.

Remarks on this clone: Read sequence stops 3 residues before the CDR3 end, and the germline J gene provides the missing end. The chain carries TRBV30 and TRBJ1-5; the D gene is possibly TRBD1 (6 bases). CDR1 GTSNPN and CDR2 SVGIG come from the germline V gene (reference sequence). V was pared by 0 bases and J by 7 bases, with 22 bases between. The CDR3 extends over 17 amino acids. CDR3 DNA, as far as it was read: TGTGCCTGGAGTGTACTCAGTTGGGGGCTACGAACCCAGCCC. As protein: CAWSVLSWGLRTQP. The complete CDR3 reads CAWSVLSWGLRTQPQHF. The full variable domain, its missing parts supplied by reference TRBV30 and TRBJ1-5, is SQTIHQWPATLVQPVGSPLSLECTVEGTSNPNLYWYRQAAGRGLQLLFYSVGIGQISSEVPQNLSASRPQDRQFILSSKKLLLSDSGFYLCAWSVLSWGLRTQPQHFGDGTRLSIL.

As concerns this clone: The read halts 3 residues ahead of the CDR3 end, with the missing end drawn from the germline J gene. The chain employs TRBV2 and TRBJ1-1; 8 nucleotides agree with TRBD1. Germline V lookup: CDR1 SNHLY, CDR2 FYNNEI. The CDR3 contains 16 residues. Incomplete CDR3 DNA: TGTGCCAGCAGTCACTCACAGGGGGATGGAGGAAACATT. This codes for CASSHSQGDGGNI. From start to end, the CDR3 is CASSHSQGDGGNIAFF. The full variable domain, rest sourced from reference TRBV2 and TRBJ1-1, is EPEVTQTPSHQVTQMGQEVILRCVPISNHLYFYWYRQILGQKVEFLVSFYNNEISEKSEIFDDQFSVERPDGSNFTLKIRSTKLEDSAMYFCASSHSQGDGGNIAFFGQGTRLTVV.

Remarks on this clone: The read halts 3 residues ahead of the CDR3 end, with the missing end drawn from the germline J gene. J is TRBJ1-2 and V is TRBV5-6; no clear D gene. Trimming took 0 bases from V and 2 from J, leaving 5 bases between them. Germline V gene sequence: CDR1 SGHDT, CDR2 YYEEEE. The length of the CDR3 is 13 residues. The sequenced part of the CDR3 DNA is TGTGCCAGCAGCTTGGGCGGAAACTATGGC. It translates to CASSLGGNYG. The entire CDR3 is CASSLGGNYGYTF. The whole variable domain, filled in from reference TRBV5-6 and TRBJ1-2, reads DAGVTQSPTHLIKTRGQQVTLRCSPKSGHDTVSWYQQALGQGPQFIFQYYEEEERQRGNFPDRFSGHQFPNYSSELNVNALLLGDSALYLCASSLGGNYGYTFGSGTRLTVV.

With respect to this clone: The read gets to within 3 residues of the CDR3 end, and the germline J gene fills in the rest. This chain links TRBV5-1 with TRBJ2-1; 13 bases are shared with TRBD2. Losses at the gene ends were 2 bases for V and 1 base for J; bases not matched to a gene: 3. The CDR3 is made up of 17 amino acids. The germline V gene has CDR1 SGHRS and CDR2 YFSETQ. The covered CDR3 bases are TGCGCCAGCAGCTTTACGACTAGCGGGGGGTCCTACAATGAG. Translating gives CASSFTTSGGSYNE. The entire CDR3 is CASSFTTSGGSYNEQFF.

On this clone itself: With the read ending 3 residues before the CDR3 end, the germline J gene is used to fill in that end. The chain uses TRBV20-1 and TRBJ1-1, with TRBD1 matching over 8 bases. Germline V gene data show CDR1 as DFQATT and CDR2 as SNEGSKA (reference sequence). V shed 4 bases, J shed 3 bases, and the junction held 7 bases outside the gene matches. This CDR3 comprises 14 residues. The DNA read from the CDR3 is TGCAGTGCTATCGGGACAGGTGGGGACACTGAA. Translation gives CSAIGTGGDTE. The full CDR3 protein reads CSAIGTGGDTEAFF.

In the case of this clone: Coverage ceases 3 residues before the CDR3 finishes, and the germline J gene fills in the end. This chain uses TRBV7-9 with TRBJ1-2, with D hard to call. The CDR3 is 15 residues long. Germline-derived CDR1 and CDR2 are SEHNR and FQNEAQ (reference sequence). The CDR3 region is CASSSTVSSYNDYTF. The sequenced CDR3 bases are TGTGCCAGCAGCTCAACAGTGAGCTCCTACAATGAC.

With respect to this clone: Read data end 3 residues before the CDR3 end; the end is taken from the germline J gene. This CDR3 is also generated by other DNA sequences in the sample. The chain joins TRBV13 to TRBJ2-1, with D possibly being TRBD1 (5 bases). V was shortened by 5 bases and J by 5 bases, with 10 bases between the two germline ends. Germline values: CDR1 PRHDT, CDR2 FYEKMQ (reference sequence). CDR3 length: 13 amino acids. This CDR3 reads CASSPVRDNEQFF. The part of the CDR3 DNA that was read is TGTGCCAGCAGCCCTGTCAGGGACAATGAG.

Comments on this clone: The CDR3 goes on 3 residues after the read ends, and that part is filled in from the germline J gene. This rearrangement joins TRBV7-9 to TRBJ1-5; weak D call: TRBD1 (5 bases). Germline V gene lookup returns CDR1 SEHNR and CDR2 FQNEAQ (reference sequence). V was shortened by 5 bases and J by 5 bases, with 10 bases between the two germline ends. The CDR3 spans 13 residues. Partial CDR3 DNA: TGTGCCAGCAGCATTGGGGGGGATCAGCCC. Amino acid sequence: CASSIGGDQP. The full CDR3 sequence reads CASSIGGDQPQHF.

Regarding this clone: An end of the junction does not agree with germline; a read error may underlie this. The read terminates 3 residues ahead of where the CDR3 ends, so the germline J gene completes it. The chain joins TRBV7-7 to TRBJ2-3, with 7 bases matching TRBD1. The CDR3 consists of 13 residues. The germline CDR1 and CDR2 sequences are SSHAT and FNYEAQ (reference sequence). The CDR3 region is CASSFTGEETQYF. CDR3 DNA (partial): TGTGCTAGCAGCTTTACAGGGGAAGAGACG.